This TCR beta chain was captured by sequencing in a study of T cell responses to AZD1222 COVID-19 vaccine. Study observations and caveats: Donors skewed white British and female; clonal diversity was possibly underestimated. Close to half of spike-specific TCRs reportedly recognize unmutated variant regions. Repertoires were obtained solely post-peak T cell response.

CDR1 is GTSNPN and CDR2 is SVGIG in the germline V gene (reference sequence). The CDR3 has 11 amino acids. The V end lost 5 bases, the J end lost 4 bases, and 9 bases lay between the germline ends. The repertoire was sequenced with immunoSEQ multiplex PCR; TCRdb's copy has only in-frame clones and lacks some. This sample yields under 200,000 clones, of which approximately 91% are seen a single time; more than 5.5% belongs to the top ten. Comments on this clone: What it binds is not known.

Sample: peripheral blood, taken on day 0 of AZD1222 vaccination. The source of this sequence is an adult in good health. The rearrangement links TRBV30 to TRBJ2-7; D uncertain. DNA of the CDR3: TGTGCCTGGTCAAGGGCTTACGAGCAGTACTTC. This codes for CAWSRAYEQYF.